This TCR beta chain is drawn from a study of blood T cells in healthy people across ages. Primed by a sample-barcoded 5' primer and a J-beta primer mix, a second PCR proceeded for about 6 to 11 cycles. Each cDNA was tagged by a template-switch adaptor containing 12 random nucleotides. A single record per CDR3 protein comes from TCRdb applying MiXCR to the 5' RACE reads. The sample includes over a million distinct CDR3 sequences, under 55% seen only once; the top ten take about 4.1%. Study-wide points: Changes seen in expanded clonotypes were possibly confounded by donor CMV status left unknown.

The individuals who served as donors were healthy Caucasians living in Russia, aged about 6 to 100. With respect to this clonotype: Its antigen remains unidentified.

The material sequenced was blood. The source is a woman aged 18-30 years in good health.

The DNA of the CDR3 is TGTGCCAGCGGGGGTCACTGGGAGTACAGGGGACTTAACTATGGCTACACCTTC. Protein product: CASGGHWEYRGLNYGYTF. The chain is built from TRBV28 and TRBJ1-2; 7 nucleotides agree with TRBD1. The CDR3 is 18 residues long. The V gene end was trimmed by 8 bases and the J gene end by 1 base; junction bases not matched to a gene: 19. The V gene's germline CDR1 is MDHEN and CDR2 SYDVKM.